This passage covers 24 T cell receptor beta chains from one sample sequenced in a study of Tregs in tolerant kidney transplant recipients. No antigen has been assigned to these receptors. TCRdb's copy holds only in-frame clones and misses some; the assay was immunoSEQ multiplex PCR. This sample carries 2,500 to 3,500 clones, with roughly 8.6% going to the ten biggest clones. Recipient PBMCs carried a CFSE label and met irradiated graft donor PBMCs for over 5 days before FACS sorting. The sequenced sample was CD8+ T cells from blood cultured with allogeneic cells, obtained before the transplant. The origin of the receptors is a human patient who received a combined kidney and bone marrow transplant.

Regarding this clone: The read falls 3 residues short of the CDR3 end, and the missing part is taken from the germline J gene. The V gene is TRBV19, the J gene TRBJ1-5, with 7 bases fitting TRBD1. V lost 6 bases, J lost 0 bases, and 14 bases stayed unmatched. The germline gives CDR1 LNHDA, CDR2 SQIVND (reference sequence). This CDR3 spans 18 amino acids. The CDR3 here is CASSQWARGNSSNQPQHF. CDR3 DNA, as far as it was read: TGTGCCAGTAGCCAATGGGCCAGGGGGAATAGTAGCAATCAGCCC. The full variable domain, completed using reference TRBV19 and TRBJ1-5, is DGGITQSPKYLFRKEGQNVTLSCEQNLNHDAMYWYRQDPGQGLRLIYYSQIVNDFQKGDIAEGYSVSREKKESFPLTVTSAQKNPTAFYLCASSQWARGNSSNQPQHFGDGTRLSIL.

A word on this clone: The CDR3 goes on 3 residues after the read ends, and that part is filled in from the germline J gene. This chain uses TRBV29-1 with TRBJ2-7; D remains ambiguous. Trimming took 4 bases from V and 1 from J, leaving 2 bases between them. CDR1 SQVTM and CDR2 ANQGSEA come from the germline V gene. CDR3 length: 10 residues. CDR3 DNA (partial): TGCAGCGTTGCGTCCTACGAG. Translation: CSVASYE. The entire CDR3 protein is CSVASYEQYF.

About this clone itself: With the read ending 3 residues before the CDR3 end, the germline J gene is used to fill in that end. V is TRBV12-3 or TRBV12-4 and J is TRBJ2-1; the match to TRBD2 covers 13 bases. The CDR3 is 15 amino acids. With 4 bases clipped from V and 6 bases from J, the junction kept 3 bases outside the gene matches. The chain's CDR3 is CASSSTSGRSNEQFF. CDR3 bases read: TGTGCCAGCAGTTCGACTAGCGGGAGGTCCAATGAG.

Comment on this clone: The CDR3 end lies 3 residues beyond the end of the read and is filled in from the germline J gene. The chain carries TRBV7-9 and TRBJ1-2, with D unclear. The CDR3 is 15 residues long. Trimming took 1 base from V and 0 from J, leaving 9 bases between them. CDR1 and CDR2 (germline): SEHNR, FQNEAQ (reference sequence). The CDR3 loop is CASSLVRASNYGYTF. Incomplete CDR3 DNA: TGTGCCAGCAGCTTAGTTAGGGCCTCTAACTATGGC.

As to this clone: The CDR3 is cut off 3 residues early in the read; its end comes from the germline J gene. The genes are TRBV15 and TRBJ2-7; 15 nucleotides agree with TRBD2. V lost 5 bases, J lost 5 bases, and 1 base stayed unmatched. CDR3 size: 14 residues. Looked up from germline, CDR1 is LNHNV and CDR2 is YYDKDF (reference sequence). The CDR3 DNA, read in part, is TGTGCCACCAGCGGGACTAGCGGGAGGAACGAG. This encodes CATSGTSGRNE. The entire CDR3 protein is CATSGTSGRNEQYF.

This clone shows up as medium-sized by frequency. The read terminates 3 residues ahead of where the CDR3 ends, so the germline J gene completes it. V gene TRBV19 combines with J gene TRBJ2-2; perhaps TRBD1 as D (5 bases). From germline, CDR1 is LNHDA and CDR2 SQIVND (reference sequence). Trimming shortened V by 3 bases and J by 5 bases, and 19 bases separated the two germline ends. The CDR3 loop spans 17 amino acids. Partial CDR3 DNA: TGTGCCAGTAGTATGGGGAACAGGTACACGTCTACCGGGGAG. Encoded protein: CASSMGNRYTSTGE. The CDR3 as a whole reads CASSMGNRYTSTGELFF.

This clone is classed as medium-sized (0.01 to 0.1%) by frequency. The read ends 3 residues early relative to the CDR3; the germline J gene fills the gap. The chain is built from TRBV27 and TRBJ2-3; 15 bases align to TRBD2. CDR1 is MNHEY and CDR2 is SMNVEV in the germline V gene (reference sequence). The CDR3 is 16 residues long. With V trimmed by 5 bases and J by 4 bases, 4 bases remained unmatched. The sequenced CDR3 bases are TGTGCCAGCAGTCCGGGACTAGCGGGAGGCCCAGATACG. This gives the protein CASSPGLAGGPDT. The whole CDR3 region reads CASSPGLAGGPDTQYF.

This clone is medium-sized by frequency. The CDR3 is CASSPRGTDTQYF. CDR3 DNA (partial): TGTGCCAGCAGCCCCCGGGGCACAGATACG. The rearrangement uses TRBV6-7 and TRBJ2-3; no definite D call. Read data end 3 residues before the CDR3 end; the end is taken from the germline J gene. TRBV6-7 is designated an ORF whose function remains uncertain. The CDR3 loop spans 13 amino acids. Between the trimmed V and J ends, which lost 6 bases and 1 base, there was a span of 8 bases.

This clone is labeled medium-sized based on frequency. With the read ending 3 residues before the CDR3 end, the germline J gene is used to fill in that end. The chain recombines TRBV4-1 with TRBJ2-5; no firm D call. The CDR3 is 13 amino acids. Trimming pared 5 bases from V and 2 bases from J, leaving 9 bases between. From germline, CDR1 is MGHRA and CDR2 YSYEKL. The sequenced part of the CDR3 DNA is TGCGCCAGCAGCGACCCGGGTCAAGAGACC. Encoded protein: CASSDPGQET. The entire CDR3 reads CASSDPGQETQYF.

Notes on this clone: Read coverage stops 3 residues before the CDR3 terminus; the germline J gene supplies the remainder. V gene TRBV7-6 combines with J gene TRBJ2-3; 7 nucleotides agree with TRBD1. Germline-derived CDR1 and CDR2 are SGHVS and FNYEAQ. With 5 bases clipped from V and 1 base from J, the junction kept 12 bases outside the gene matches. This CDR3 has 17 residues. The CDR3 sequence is CASSLPPTGLRTDTQYF. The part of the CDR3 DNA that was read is TGTGCCAGCAGCCTGCCCCCGACAGGGCTCCGCACAGATACG.

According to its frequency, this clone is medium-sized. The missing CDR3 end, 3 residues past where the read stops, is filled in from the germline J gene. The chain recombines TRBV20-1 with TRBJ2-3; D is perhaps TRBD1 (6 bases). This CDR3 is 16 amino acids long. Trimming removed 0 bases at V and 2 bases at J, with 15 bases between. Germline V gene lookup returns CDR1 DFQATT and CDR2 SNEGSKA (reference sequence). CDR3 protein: CSARDQQGRYTDTQYF. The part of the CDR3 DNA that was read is TGCAGTGCTAGAGATCAGCAGGGGCGCTACACAGATACG.

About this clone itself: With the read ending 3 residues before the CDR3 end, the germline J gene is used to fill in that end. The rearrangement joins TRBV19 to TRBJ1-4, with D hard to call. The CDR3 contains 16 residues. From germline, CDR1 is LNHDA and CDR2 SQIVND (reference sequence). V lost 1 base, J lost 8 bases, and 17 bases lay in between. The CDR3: CASSIAWTPQREKLFF. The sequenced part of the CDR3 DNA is TGTGCCAGTAGTATAGCCTGGACGCCTCAGCGGGAAAAA.

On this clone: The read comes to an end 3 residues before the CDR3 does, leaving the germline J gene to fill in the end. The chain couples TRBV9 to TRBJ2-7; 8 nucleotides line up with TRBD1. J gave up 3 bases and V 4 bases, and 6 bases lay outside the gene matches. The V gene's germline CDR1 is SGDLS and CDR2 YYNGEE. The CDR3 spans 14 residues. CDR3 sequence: CASSPGQVFYEQYF. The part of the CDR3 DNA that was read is TGTGCCAGCAGCCCGGGACAGGTATTCTACGAG. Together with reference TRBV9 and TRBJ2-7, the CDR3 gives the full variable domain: DSGVTQTPKHLITATGQRVTLRCSPRSGDLSVYWYQQSLDQGLQFLIQYYNGEERAKGNILERFSAQQFPDLHSELNLSSLELGDSALYFCASSPGQVFYEQYFGPGTRLTVT.

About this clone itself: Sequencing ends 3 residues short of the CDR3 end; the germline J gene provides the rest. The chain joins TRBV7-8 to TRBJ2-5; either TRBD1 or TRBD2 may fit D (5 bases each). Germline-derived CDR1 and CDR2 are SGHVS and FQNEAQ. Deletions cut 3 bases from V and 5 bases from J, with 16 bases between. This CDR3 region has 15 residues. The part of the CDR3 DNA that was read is TGTGCCAGCAGCTTCCTCAGCCAAGAGGGGGAGACC. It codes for CASSFLSQEGET. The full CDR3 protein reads CASSFLSQEGETQYF.

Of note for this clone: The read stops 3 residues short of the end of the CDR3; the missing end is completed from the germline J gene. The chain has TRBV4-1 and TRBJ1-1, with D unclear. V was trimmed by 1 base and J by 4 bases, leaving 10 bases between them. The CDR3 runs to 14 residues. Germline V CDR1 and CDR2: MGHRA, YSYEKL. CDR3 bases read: TGCGCCAGCAGCCAAGGGGTCGGGTCCACTGAA. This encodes CASSQGVGSTE. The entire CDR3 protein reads CASSQGVGSTEAFF.

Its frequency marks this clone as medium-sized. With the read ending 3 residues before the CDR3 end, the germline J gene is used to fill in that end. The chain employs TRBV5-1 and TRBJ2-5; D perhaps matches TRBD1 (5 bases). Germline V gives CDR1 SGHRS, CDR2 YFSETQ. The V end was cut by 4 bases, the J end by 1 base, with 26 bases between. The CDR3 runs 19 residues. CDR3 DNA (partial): TGCGCCAGCAGCCTAAGGACGGGCGTACAGGCCCTACTCCAAGAGACC. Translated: CASSLRTGVQALLQET. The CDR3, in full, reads CASSLRTGVQALLQETQYF.

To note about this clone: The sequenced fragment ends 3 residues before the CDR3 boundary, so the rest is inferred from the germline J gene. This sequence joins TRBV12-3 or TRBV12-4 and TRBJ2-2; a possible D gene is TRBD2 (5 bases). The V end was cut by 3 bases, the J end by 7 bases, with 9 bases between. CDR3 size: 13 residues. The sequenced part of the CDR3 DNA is TGTGCCAGCAGTTTCAGCGGAAGCGGGGAG. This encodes CASSFSGSGE. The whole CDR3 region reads CASSFSGSGELFF.

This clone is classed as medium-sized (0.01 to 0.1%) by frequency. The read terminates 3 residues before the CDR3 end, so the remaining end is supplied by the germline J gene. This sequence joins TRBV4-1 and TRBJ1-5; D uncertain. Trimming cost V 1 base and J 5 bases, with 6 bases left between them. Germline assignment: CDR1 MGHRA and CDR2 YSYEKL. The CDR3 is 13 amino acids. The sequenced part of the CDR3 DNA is TGCGCCAGCAGCCAAGGCACAGATCAGCCC. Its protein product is CASSQGTDQP. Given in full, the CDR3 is CASSQGTDQPQHF.

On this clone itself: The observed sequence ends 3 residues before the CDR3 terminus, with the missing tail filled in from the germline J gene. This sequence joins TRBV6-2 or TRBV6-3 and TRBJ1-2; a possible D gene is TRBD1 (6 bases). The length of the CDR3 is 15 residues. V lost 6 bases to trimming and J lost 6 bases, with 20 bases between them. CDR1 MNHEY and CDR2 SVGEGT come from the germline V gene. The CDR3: CASSLLNRDPNGYTF. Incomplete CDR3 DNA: TGTGCCAGCAGCCTACTTAACAGGGATCCTAATGGC.

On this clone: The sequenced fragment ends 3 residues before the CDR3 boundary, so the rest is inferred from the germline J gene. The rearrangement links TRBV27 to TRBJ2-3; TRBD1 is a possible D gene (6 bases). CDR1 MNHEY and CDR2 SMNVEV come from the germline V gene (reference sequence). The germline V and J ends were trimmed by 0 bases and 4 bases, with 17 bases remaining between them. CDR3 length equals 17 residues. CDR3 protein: CASSLSYTGFWADTQYF. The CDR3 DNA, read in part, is TGTGCCAGCAGTTTATCTTACACAGGGTTTTGGGCAGATACG.

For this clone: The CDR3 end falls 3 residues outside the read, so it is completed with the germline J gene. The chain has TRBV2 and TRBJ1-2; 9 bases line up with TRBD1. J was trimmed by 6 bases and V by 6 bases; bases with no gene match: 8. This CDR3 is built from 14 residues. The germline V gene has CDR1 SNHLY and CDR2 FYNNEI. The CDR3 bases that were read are TGTGCCAGCAGCAGAGAGGGACAGGGCGATGGC. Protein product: CASSREGQGDG. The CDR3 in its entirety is CASSREGQGDGYTF. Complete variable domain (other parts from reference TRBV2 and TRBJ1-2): EPEVTQTPSHQVTQMGQEVILRCVPISNHLYFYWYRQILGQKVEFLVSFYNNEISEKSEIFDDQFSVERPDGSNFTLKIRSTKLEDSAMYFCASSREGQGDGYTFGSGTRLTVV.

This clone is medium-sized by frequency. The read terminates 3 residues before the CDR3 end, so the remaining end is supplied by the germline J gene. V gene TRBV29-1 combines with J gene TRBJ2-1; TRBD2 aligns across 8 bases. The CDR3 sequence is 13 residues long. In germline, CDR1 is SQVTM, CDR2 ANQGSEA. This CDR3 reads CTTAGGLDNEQFF. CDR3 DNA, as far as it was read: TGCACCACGGCGGGGGGACTGGACAATGAG.

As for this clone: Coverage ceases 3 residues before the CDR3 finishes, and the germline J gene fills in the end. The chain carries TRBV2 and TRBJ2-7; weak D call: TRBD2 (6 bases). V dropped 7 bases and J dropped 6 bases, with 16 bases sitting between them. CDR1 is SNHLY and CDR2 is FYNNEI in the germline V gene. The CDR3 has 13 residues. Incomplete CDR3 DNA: TGTGCCAGCAAGGACTATGGAGTCGCCGAG. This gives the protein CASKDYGVAE. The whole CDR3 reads CASKDYGVAEQYF.

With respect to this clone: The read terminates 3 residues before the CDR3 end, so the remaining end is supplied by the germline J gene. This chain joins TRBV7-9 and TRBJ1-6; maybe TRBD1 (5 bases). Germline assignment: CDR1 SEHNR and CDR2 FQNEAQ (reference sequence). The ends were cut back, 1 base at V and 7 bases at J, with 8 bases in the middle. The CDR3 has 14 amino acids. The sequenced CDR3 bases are TGTGCCAGCAGCTTAGGGGGCAGGAATTCACCC. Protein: CASSLGGRNSP. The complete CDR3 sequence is CASSLGGRNSPLHF.